This T cell receptor (beta chain) was identified in a study of cytomegalovirus exposure and HLA in healthy donors. The PCR was carried out with 60 Vbeta primers and 13 Jbeta primers. TCRdb's copy holds only in-frame clones and misses some; the assay was immunoSEQ multiplex PCR. The top ten hold roughly 2% of the sample, which has around 150,000 clones, around three quarters seen once. This clone was observed a single time. Losses at the gene ends were 3 bases for V and 3 bases for J; bases not matched to a gene: 3. The CDR3 covers 14 residues. Germline V gives CDR1 SGHAT, CDR2 FQNNGV. V gene TRBV11-2 combines with J gene TRBJ2-7; TRBD2 matches at 9 bases. The sample taken for sequencing was PBMCs. This sequence originates from a man aged 40-49 years in good health and CMV-seronegative. DNA of the CDR3: TGTGCCAGCAGCTTGACTAGCGGAATCTACGAGCAGTACTTC. As protein: CASSLTSGIYEQYF.